These 2 T cell receptor beta chains originate from one sample sequenced in a study of blood T cell repertoires in COVID-19. Here immunoSEQ multiplex PCR was the method, and the copy in TCRdb shows in-frame clones only, minus some. The sample shows 150,000 to 200,000 clones, around four fifths of them seen only once. Sequencing was done on a sample of peripheral blood. The receptors here all came from a woman aged 25 to 45 with acute or convalescent COVID-19.

In nucleotides, the CDR3 is TGTGCCACCAGCAGAGCCCCGGGGGGCTTGGGAGAGCAGTACTTC. Translating gives CATSRAPGGLGEQYF. V usage is TRBV15 and J usage is TRBJ2-7; D is perhaps TRBD2 (7 bases). The CDR3 contains 15 residues. Germline V gene data show CDR1 as LNHNV and CDR2 as YYDKDF (reference sequence). V lost 1 base and J 7 bases, leaving 17 bases between the germline ends.

The gene calls are TRBV6-1 and TRBJ2-2; a possible D gene is TRBD2 (5 bases). Per germline, CDR1 MNHNS and CDR2 SASEGT. This CDR3 comprises 16 residues. V dropped 2 bases and J dropped 5 bases, with 15 bases sitting between them. For the CDR3, the DNA is TGTGCCAGCAGTGAACGAGCGAGGGCTGAAACCGGGGAGCTGTTTTTT. Translated, it gives CASSERARAETGELFF.